This T cell receptor (beta chain) was sequenced in a study of blood T cell repertoires in COVID-19. Study-wide background: Acute and convalescent COVID-19 specimens originated in the United States, Italy and Spain. Sample material is recorded as cDNA or gDNA derived from T cells, B-cell-depleted T cells, or PBMCs.

V gave up 7 bases and J gave up 2 bases, with 8 bases separating them. The CDR3 loop spans 11 amino acids. Germline-derived CDR1 and CDR2 are DFQATT and SNEGSKA (reference sequence). In the study's own analysis: Using reference gene primer amplification, nucleated cell counts were estimated. Here immunoSEQ multiplex PCR was the method, and the copy in TCRdb shows in-frame clones only, minus some. That table supplies the V and J calls and clone size; D and trimming were determined from the DNA. The data show 250,000 to 350,000 clones, with around nine tenths seen just once and roughly 10% held by the top ten. Seattle's cohort entered during active infection and was followed longitudinally.

The sample comprised peripheral blood. The clonotype was recovered from a woman in her twenties or thirties with COVID-19, enrolled during active disease. V and J are TRBV20-1 and TRBJ2-5; D gene unclear. CDR3: CSGEVQETQYF. The CDR3 DNA reads as TGCAGTGGAGAGGTTCAAGAGACCCAGTACTTC.